This TCR beta chain stems from a study of radiation and T cells in renal cell carcinoma. In the study overall: Nephrectomy followed 15 Gy stereotactic body radiation by 4 weeks. Findings and limits, study-wide: Pretreatment tumor biopsies were lacking, so baseline clonotypes are unknown. Top tumor clonotypes rose in blood 2 weeks post-radiation, then contracted.

CDR3 length: 13 amino acids. The V gene's germline CDR1 is LNHDA and CDR2 SQIVND (reference sequence). The V gene lost 4 bases and the J gene lost 5 bases, with 11 bases spanning the gap. Notes on this clone: Its antigen remains unidentified.

Specified time point: baseline pretreatment blood. Treatment defined: 15 Gy SBRT to primary tumor, nephrectomy 4 weeks later. Radiation-treated patients gave blood at baseline, week 2 and week 4. The repertoire was sequenced with immunoSEQ multiplex PCR; TCRdb's copy has only in-frame clones and lacks some. This table holds 130,000 or so clones, roughly 80% found once. The sample in question was blood, obtained from a patient whose treatment included radiotherapy and nephrectomy. This chain joins TRBV19 and TRBJ2-5; D may be TRBD2 (7 bases). The source is a woman aged 45-60 years with renal cell carcinoma. This chain's CDR3 is CASSSGGWETQYF. In DNA, the CDR3 is TGTGCCAGTAGTAGCGGGGGCTGGGAGACCCAGTACTTC.